This TCR beta chain comes out of a study of blood T cell repertoires in COVID-19. Method: immunoSEQ multiplex PCR; TCRdb's copy keeps in-frame clones and lacks some. The data contain about 120,000 clones, approximately 90% of them seen just once; the ten biggest clones take up over 15%. V shed 3 bases and J 5 bases; nucleotides not matched to a gene: 19. CDR1 GTSNPN and CDR2 SVGIG come from the germline V gene (reference sequence). The CDR3 has 18 amino acids. This clone came up once. The clonotype originates from a human donor with acute or convalescent COVID-19. The donor label of this sample is uncertain. Sequencing input: peripheral blood. J is TRBJ2-3 and V is TRBV30; 8 bases align to TRBD2. CDR3 region: CAWSLGVGAGARGDTQYF. The CDR3 bases are TGTGCCTGGAGCTTGGGGGTCGGAGCGGGGGCTCGGGGAGATACGCAGTATTTT. The full variable domain, in which reference TRBV30 and TRBJ2-3 provide the parts outside the CDR3, is SQTIHQWPATLVQPVGSPLSLECTVEGTSNPNLYWYRQAAGRGLQLLFYSVGIGQISSEVPQNLSASRPQDRQFILSSKKLLLSDSGFYLCAWSLGVGAGARGDTQYFGPGTRLTVL.